The rows below give T cell receptor beta chains drawn from one sample of a study of T-cell memory formation after mild COVID-19. From the 5' RACE reads, TCRdb called clonotypes with MiXCR, one entry per CDR3 protein. The table has roughly 240,000 distinct CDR3 sequences, 15% to 20% seen once. Sequences were obtained from PBMCs or a T cell subset sorted from them (not recorded which). The receptors shown here come from a man between 18 and 35 years old who had mild COVID-19 (a few samples of this study predate the infection). Cell type and time point are not known. Both conserved end residues are part of each CDR3. Each record gives: V gene, CDR3 length, J gene, CDR3 protein.

v_call: TRBV11-2
cdr3_length: 14
j_call: TRBJ2-3
cdr3_aa: CASSKGGGTDTQYF

v_call: TRBV6-2/TRBV6-3
cdr3_length: 15
j_call: TRBJ2-1
cdr3_aa: CASSYSSGPFNEQFF

v_call: TRBV7-6
cdr3_length: 16
j_call: TRBJ1-1
cdr3_aa: CASSLGTRIGNTEAFF

v_call: TRBV6-5
cdr3_length: 14
j_call: TRBJ1-1
cdr3_aa: CASSYGGGNTEAFF

v_call: TRBV24-1
cdr3_length: 13
j_call: TRBJ2-7
cdr3_aa: CATSEPGQGTQYF

v_call: TRBV4-1
cdr3_length: 13
j_call: TRBJ2-7
cdr3_aa: CASSQGPSYEQYF

v_call: TRBV2
cdr3_length: 12
j_call: TRBJ1-4
cdr3_aa: CASSGANEKLFF

v_call: TRBV6-1
cdr3_length: 15
j_call: TRBJ2-7
cdr3_aa: CASSVGSGGSYEQYF

v_call: TRBV2
cdr3_length: 15
j_call: TRBJ1-5
cdr3_aa: CASSKSTVSNQPQHF

v_call: TRBV6-5
cdr3_length: 14
j_call: TRBJ2-3
cdr3_aa: CASRLGTLADTQYF

v_call: TRBV6-2/TRBV6-3
cdr3_length: 11
j_call: TRBJ2-2
cdr3_aa: CASSYPGELFF

v_call: TRBV19
cdr3_length: 13
j_call: TRBJ1-1
cdr3_aa: CASKPGQNTEAFF

v_call: TRBV7-9
cdr3_length: 14
j_call: TRBJ2-7
cdr3_aa: CASSYGLAVYEQYF

v_call: TRBV19
cdr3_length: 13
j_call: TRBJ1-4
cdr3_aa: CASSMKQDEKLFF

v_call: TRBV29-1
cdr3_length: 13
j_call: TRBJ2-3
cdr3_aa: CSALAGGADTQYF

v_call: TRBV7-9
cdr3_length: 15
j_call: TRBJ1-1
cdr3_aa: CASSLGGGKRTEAFF

v_call: TRBV6-5
cdr3_length: 19
j_call: TRBJ2-2
cdr3_aa: CASSPRDRPTLRNTGELFF

v_call: TRBV7-8
cdr3_length: 15
j_call: TRBJ1-2
cdr3_aa: CASSLVRIPNYGYTF

v_call: TRBV7-6
cdr3_length: 13
j_call: TRBJ2-1
cdr3_aa: CASSLGGTGEQFF

v_call: TRBV5-5
cdr3_length: 13
j_call: TRBJ2-3
cdr3_aa: CASSGMSTDTQYF

v_call: TRBV12-3/TRBV12-4
cdr3_length: 12
j_call: TRBJ1-2
cdr3_aa: CASTSRGDGYTF

v_call: TRBV7-3
cdr3_length: 13
j_call: TRBJ2-5
cdr3_aa: CASSRGESETQYF

v_call: TRBV6-5
cdr3_length: 16
j_call: TRBJ2-3
cdr3_aa: CASSYSRDGSTDTQYF